The 27 T cell receptor beta chains below come from one sample, sequenced in a study of blood T cells in healthy people across ages. With a J-beta primer mix and a sample-barcoded 5' primer, a second PCR ran about 7 to 12 cycles. TCRdb fed the 5' RACE reads into MiXCR, producing one record per CDR3 protein. This sample has about 650,000 distinct CDR3 sequences, with over 40% found just once. Sample: blood. The receptors here all came from a woman aged 80 or older in good health.

This clonotype was seen ten or more times. The chain carries TRBV20-1 and TRBJ2-7; TRBD2 agrees at 9 bases. Per the germline V gene, CDR1 is DFQATT and CDR2 is SNEGSKA (reference sequence). CDR3 size: 14 residues. Germline trimming cut 2 bases from V and 4 bases from J; bases unmatched to any gene: 6. CDR3 nucleotide sequence: TGCAGTGCTAGAAGGGCTAGCGGGGTATACGAGCAGTACTTC. Translation gives CSARRASGVYEQYF.

This clonotype was counted at least ten times. V and J are TRBV28 and TRBJ1-4, with 7 bases aligning to TRBD1. Germline CDR1 and CDR2: MDHEN and SYDVKM. The V gene end was trimmed by 7 bases and the J gene end by 4 bases; junction bases not matched to a gene: 12. The length of the CDR3 is 16 residues. Here the CDR3 reads CASNLGQSRLNEKLFF. CDR3 sequence (DNA): TGTGCCAGCAACTTGGGACAGTCTAGACTTAATGAAAAACTGTTTTTT.

DNA for the CDR3: TGCGCCAGCAGCTTGGGATTATTAAAGGCGGACACAGATACGCAGTATTTT. Its translation is CASSLGLLKADTDTQYF. The V and J genes are TRBV5-1 and TRBJ2-3; D ambiguous. The germline V gene has CDR1 SGHRS and CDR2 YFSETQ. Trimming took 0 bases from V and 2 from J, leaving 16 bases between them. The CDR3 extends over 17 amino acids. Full variable domain (remainder filled in from reference TRBV5-1 and TRBJ2-3): KAGVTQTPRYLIKTRGQQVTLSCSPISGHRSVSWYQQTPGQGLQFLFEYFSETQRNKGNFPGRFSGRQFSNSRSEMNVSTLELGDSALYLCASSLGLLKADTDTQYFGPGTRLTVL.

The rearrangement links TRBV7-7 to TRBJ2-5; the match to TRBD2 covers 8 bases. This CDR3 is 13 amino acids long. Germline V gene data show CDR1 as SSHAT and CDR2 as FNYEAQ (reference sequence). The V segment lost 5 bases and the J segment 5 bases; nucleotides outside the gene matches: 4. In nucleotides, the CDR3 is TGTGCCAGCAGCGCCCAGCGGGGGGAGACCCAGTACTTC. Translation: CASSAQRGETQYF.

The V call is TRBV29-1, the J call TRBJ1-2; tentative D call: TRBD1 (5 bases). This CDR3 has 11 amino acids. Germline V gene data show CDR1 as SQVTM and CDR2 as ANQGSEA. V gave up 7 bases and J gave up 6 bases, with 12 bases separating them. CDR3 sequence reads: CSGEDSHGYTF. As DNA, the CDR3 is TGCAGCGGCGAAGACAGCCATGGCTACACCTTC.

This clonotype was seen at least ten times. The J gene is TRBJ2-1, the V gene TRBV3-1; D perhaps matches TRBD2 (5 bases). Germline V lookup: CDR1 LGHDT, CDR2 YNNKEL (reference sequence). The CDR3 length is 12 residues. V was pared by 3 bases and J by 8 bases, with 8 bases between. In DNA, the CDR3 is TGTGCCAGCAGCCAGTCCGGGGATGAGCAGTTCTTC. It translates to CASSQSGDEQFF.

This clonotype has at least ten counts. V is TRBV7-2 and J is TRBJ2-7; D is undetermined. Germline CDR1 SGHTA, CDR2 FQGNSA. Trimming left V 5 bases short and J 3 bases short, with 8 bases between. There are 12 residues in the CDR3. CDR3 sequence: CASSLGRYEQYF. For the CDR3, the DNA is TGTGCCAGCAGCCTTGGCCGCTACGAGCAGTACTTC. Combining the CDR3 with reference TRBV7-2 and TRBJ2-7 gives the whole variable domain GAGVSQSPSNKVTEKGKDVELRCDPISGHTALYWYRQSLGQGLEFLIYFQGNSAPDKSGLPSDRFSAERTGGSVSTLTIQRTQQEDSAVYLCASSLGRYEQYFGPGTRLTVT.

The CDR3 nucleotides are TGTGCCAGCTTTAGGGCCAACGTCCTGACTTTC. It is translated as CASFRANVLTF. The chain is built from TRBV9 and TRBJ2-6; no reliable D call. Germline CDR1 reads SGDLS; CDR2 reads YYNGEE. The CDR3 runs 11 residues. With 7 bases removed from V and 5 bases from J, the gap between germline ends came to 4 bases.

This clonotype has ten or more counts. The rearrangement uses TRBV15 and TRBJ2-5, with D hard to call. CDR1 LNHNV and CDR2 YYDKDF come from the germline V gene (reference sequence). This CDR3 is 11 amino acids long. V lost 5 bases and J 3 bases, leaving 4 bases between the germline ends. The CDR3 region has the DNA TGTGCCACCAGCCAGAAAGAGACCCAGTACTTC. The encoded protein is CATSQKETQYF.

Concerning this clonotype itself: This could be a read error, since a much larger clone is one nucleotide away. This rearrangement joins TRBV29-1 to TRBJ2-1; TRBD1 is a possible D gene (6 bases). Germline V gives CDR1 SQVTM, CDR2 ANQGSEA. The CDR3 loop spans 13 amino acids. This chain's CDR3 is CSGGQVTPNKQFF. The CDR3 nucleotides are TGCAGCGGGGGGCAGGTTACCCCCAATAAGCAGTTCTTC.

This chain links TRBV7-2 with TRBJ2-3, with 9 positions matching TRBD2. CDR3 size: 16 residues. The junction had 7 bases not matched to a gene; V was cut back by 2 bases and J by 4 bases. Germline CDR1 SGHTA, CDR2 FQGNSA. The CDR3 bases are TGTGCCAGCAGCTTAAAGCATAGCGGGGGCGCAGATACGCAGTATTTT. This gives the protein CASSLKHSGGADTQYF.

The CDR3, as DNA: TGTGCCAGCAGTTCCCCTCTTGGGCGGGGGGACACCGGGGAGCTGTTTTTT. As protein: CASSSPLGRGDTGELFF. The rearrangement links TRBV27 to TRBJ2-2, with 8 bases identical to TRBD2. The germline CDR1 and CDR2 sequences are MNHEY and SMNVEV (reference sequence). This CDR3 has 17 amino acids. Losses at the gene ends were 4 bases for V and 3 bases for J; bases not matched to a gene: 10.

This clonotype was observed at least ten times. The CDR3: CSARGLGETQYF. The CDR3 bases are TGCAGTGCTAGGGGACTGGGAGAGACCCAGTACTTC. J is TRBJ2-5 and V is TRBV20-1, with a possible D match to TRBD2 (6 bases). V shed 3 bases and J shed 4 bases, with 9 bases lying between them. CDR1 DFQATT and CDR2 SNEGSKA come from the germline V gene (reference sequence). The CDR3 runs 12 residues.

The sample holds a few counts of this clonotype. This chain connects TRBV20-1 to TRBJ2-1; 11 bases fit TRBD2. This CDR3 has 15 residues. Germline V gives CDR1 DFQATT, CDR2 SNEGSKA (reference sequence). V lost 1 base, J lost 9 bases, and 8 bases stayed unmatched. CDR3 sequence: CSARGRVAGGFEQFF. In DNA, the CDR3 is TGCAGTGCTAGAGGGCGGGTAGCGGGAGGGTTTGAGCAGTTCTTC.

This clonotype appeared many times. The chain carries TRBV30 and TRBJ2-7; TRBD2 aligns across 12 bases. V was clipped by 5 bases and J by 6 bases; unmatched bases: 5. Germline CDR1 and CDR2: GTSNPN and SVGIG (reference sequence). The CDR3 contains 13 residues. Here the CDR3 reads CAWQRLAGVEQYF. The CDR3 nucleotides read TGTGCCTGGCAAAGACTAGCGGGAGTCGAGCAGTACTTC.

Points on this clonotype: A read error is possible here, since a much larger clone lies one base away. The genes are TRBV20-1 and TRBJ1-2, with D tentatively TRBD1 (5 bases). This CDR3 is 14 amino acids long. Germline CDR1 reads DFQATT; CDR2 reads SNEGSKA (reference sequence). V was pared by 5 bases and J by 0 bases, with 13 bases between. The CDR3 loop is CSADPGESNYGYTF. As DNA, the CDR3 is TGCAGTGCTGATCCGGGGGAGTCTAACTATGGCTACACCTTC.

This chain connects TRBV20-1 to TRBJ1-2, with D tentatively TRBD1 (5 bases). This CDR3 is built from 13 residues. The germline CDR1 and CDR2 sequences are DFQATT and SNEGSKA (reference sequence). Trimming removed 3 bases from V and 6 bases from J, with 14 bases in between. Written as DNA, the CDR3 is TGCAGTGCTAGGCGCGACGCAGGGAATGGCTACACCTTC. It yields the protein CSARRDAGNGYTF.

This clonotype has a count of ten or more. The chain is built from TRBV2 and TRBJ2-3; no reliable D call. Trimming removed 5 bases at V and 0 bases at J, with 18 bases between. The CDR3 has 17 residues. The germline CDR1 and CDR2 sequences are SNHLY and FYNNEI. CDR3 sequence (DNA): TGTGCCAGCAGTCCTCCCCCAGGCGCTCTTAGCACAGATACGCAGTATTTT. Translated, it gives CASSPPPGALSTDTQYF.

About this clonotype: The junction does not match germline at one end; this may be a read error. The chain is built from TRBV20-1 and TRBJ1-6; D is uncertain. The CDR3 totals 14 residues. The germline V gene encodes CDR1 DFQATT and CDR2 SNEGSKA (reference sequence). The DNA of the CDR3 is TGCAGTGCTAGCCGCCGGGAGACTGCTTCACCCCCCCACTTT. This gives the protein CSASRRETASPPHF.

This clonotype has just a few counts. The rearrangement uses TRBV14 and TRBJ1-1; 7 bases align to TRBD1. V lost 0 bases, J lost 9 bases, and 4 bases stayed unmatched. The CDR3 totals 13 residues. CDR1 is SGHDN and CDR2 is FVKESK in the germline V gene. The CDR3 DNA sequence: TGTGCCAGCAGCCAAGATGACAGGGTTAAAGCTTTCTTT. Residues: CASSQDDRVKAFF.

This clonotype showed up just once. J is TRBJ1-1 and V is TRBV7-2; no clear D gene. This CDR3 is built from 14 residues. Germline lookup yields CDR1 SGHTA and CDR2 FQGNSA. Trimming pared 8 bases from V and 5 bases from J, leaving 18 bases between. The CDR3 bases are TGTGCCAGCCCCCCCCGCCCTGGACCGACTGAAGCTTTCTTT. It encodes CASPPRPGPTEAFF.

V usage is TRBV12-3 or TRBV12-4 and J usage is TRBJ1-1, with a tentative D call TRBD1 (6 bases). The CDR3 is 14 amino acids. The ends were cut back, 6 bases at V and 7 bases at J, with 18 bases in the middle. CDR3 region: CASRPSKGVGEAFF. The CDR3 DNA reads as TGTGCCAGCAGGCCATCGAAGGGGGTCGGTGAAGCTTTCTTT.

The table lists this clonotype with many counts. The genes are TRBV18 and TRBJ2-5; no clear D gene. The V gene lost 2 bases and the J gene lost 3 bases, with 7 bases spanning the gap. From germline, CDR1 is KGHSH and CDR2 LQKENI. The CDR3 has 13 amino acids. CDR3 region: CASSPGQEETQYF. The DNA of the CDR3 is TGTGCCAGCTCACCAGGGCAAGAAGAGACCCAGTACTTC.

The V call is TRBV6-5, the J call TRBJ1-1; TRBD1 might be the D (6 bases). This CDR3 spans 12 amino acids. V dropped 2 bases and J dropped 11 bases, with 12 bases sitting between them. Germline V lookup: CDR1 MNHEY, CDR2 SVGAGI. The CDR3 DNA sequence: TGTGCCAGCAGTTACAACAGACAGGAGGCTTTCTTT. Translating gives CASSYNRQEAFF.

On this clonotype itself: Given a much more abundant clone one base away, this may be a read error. This sequence joins TRBV20-1 and TRBJ2-5; 7 bases are a match to TRBD1. The J call is uncertain, as TRBJ2-7 better fits the DNA end. The CDR3 spans 15 residues. CDR1 and CDR2 (germline): DFQATT, SNEGSKA (reference sequence). Written as DNA, the CDR3 is TGCAGTGCTGGACCGGGACAGTACTCTTCCTACGAGCAGTACTTC. This gives the protein CSAGPGQYSSYEQYF.

The chain has TRBV4-2 and TRBJ2-4, with 7 bases that match TRBD1. J lost 8 bases, V lost 1 base, and 8 bases had no gene match. The CDR3 covers 15 residues. Germline V gene lookup returns CDR1 LGHNA and CDR2 YNFKEQ. The CDR3 is CASSQAGQGVDIQYF. CDR3 coding DNA: TGTGCCAGCAGCCAAGCTGGGCAGGGGGTTGACATTCAGTACTTC.

This clonotype was seen only a few times. This chain links TRBV7-2 with TRBJ1-5; 10 nucleotides agree with TRBD1. The CDR3 consists of 17 residues. Losses at the gene ends were 5 bases for V and 4 bases for J; bases not matched to a gene: 11. Germline V gene sequence: CDR1 SGHTA, CDR2 FQGNSA. The CDR3 DNA reads as TGTGCCAGCAGCCCTCGACAGGGGGCGGGGGTAAATCAGCCCCAGCATTTT. Amino acid sequence: CASSPRQGAGVNQPQHF.